This section outlines one TCR beta chain sequence together with its context. The CDR3 contains 14 residues. The germline CDR1 and CDR2 sequences are SNHLY and FYNNEI. Trimming removed 4 bases at V and 8 bases at J, with 15 bases between. Using immunoSEQ multiplex PCR, the repertoire was profiled, and TCRdb retains in-frame clones only, with some absent. This sample has some 96,000 clones, with 80% to 95% found just once. These data come from a study of OX40 agonist ivuxolimab in advanced cancers. The source is an adult with an advanced solid tumor such as melanoma, head and neck, liver or kidney cancer. The sequences come from CD4+ or CD8+ T cells sorted from blood, collected in a trial of the OX40 agonist ivuxolimab. The chain couples TRBV2 to TRBJ2-4; either TRBD1 or TRBD2 may supply D (6 bases each). The CDR3 nucleotides are TGTGCCAGCAGTGGTCGGTCAGGGGAGGACATTCAGTACTTC. Protein product: CASSGRSGEDIQYF.